The present T cell receptor beta chain was sequenced within a study of beta chain features in type 1 diabetes. CD45RO/CCR7/CD25/CD127/CD95/CD27 sorting isolated CD4+ naive, central memory, regulatory and stem cell-like memory cells. Reverse transcription of all isolated RNA meant that expressed TCRB transcripts were sequenced. Profiled with immunoSEQ multiplex PCR; TCRdb holds only in-frame clones, not every one. The table includes about 620,000 clones, 15% to 17% detected once. The CDR3 is made up of 13 amino acids. Trimming left V 2 bases short and J 1 base short, with 5 bases between. Germline-derived CDR1 and CDR2 are SGHNT and YENEEA.

V and J are TRBV11-3 and TRBJ2-5; D not certain. This sequence originates from a man younger than 35 in good health. Sequences were obtained from naive CD4+ T cells from blood. The CDR3 region is CASSLRAQETQYF. The CDR3 DNA reads as TGTGCCAGCAGCTTACGGGCCCAAGAGACCCAGTACTTC.